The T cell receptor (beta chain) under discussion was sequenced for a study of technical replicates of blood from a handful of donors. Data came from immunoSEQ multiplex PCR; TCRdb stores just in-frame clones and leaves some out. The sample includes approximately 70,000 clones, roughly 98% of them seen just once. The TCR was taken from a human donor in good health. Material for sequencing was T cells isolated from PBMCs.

CDR3 sequence: CASSLDKYEQYF. The CDR3 region has the DNA TGCGCCAGCAGCTTGGACAAATACGAGCAGTACTTC. The chain combines TRBV5-1 with TRBJ2-7; D not resolved. Germline loops: CDR1 SGHRS, CDR2 YFSETQ. V lost 0 bases and J lost 4, with 5 bases in between. The CDR3 is made up of 12 amino acids.